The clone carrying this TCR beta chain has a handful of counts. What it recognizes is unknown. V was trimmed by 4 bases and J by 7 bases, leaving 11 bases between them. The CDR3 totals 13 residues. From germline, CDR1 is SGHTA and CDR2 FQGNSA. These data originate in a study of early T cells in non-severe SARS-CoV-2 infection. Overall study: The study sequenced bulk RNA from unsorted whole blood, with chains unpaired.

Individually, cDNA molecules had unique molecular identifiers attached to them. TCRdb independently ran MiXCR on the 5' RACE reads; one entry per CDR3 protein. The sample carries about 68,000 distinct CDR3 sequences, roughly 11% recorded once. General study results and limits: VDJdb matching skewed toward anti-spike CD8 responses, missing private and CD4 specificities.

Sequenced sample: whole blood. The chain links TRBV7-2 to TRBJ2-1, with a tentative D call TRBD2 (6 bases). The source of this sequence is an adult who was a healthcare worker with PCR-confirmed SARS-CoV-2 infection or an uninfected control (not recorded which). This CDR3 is CASSWDFPNEQFF. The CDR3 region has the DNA TGTGCCAGCAGCTGGGACTTTCCTAATGAGCAGTTCTTC.